The entry below gives a single TCR beta chain sequence along with its context. Its antigen is unidentified. The data were obtained in a study of T-cell reconstitution after alpha-beta-depleted transplantation in children. Unique molecular identifiers were incorporated into the prepared TCRbeta library. TCRdb recomputed calls from the PCR reads with MiXCR, one row per CDR3 protein. The repertoire includes more than 500,000 distinct CDR3 sequences, about an eighth of them detected once, and 14% sits in the top ten. General study points: When one year had passed after transplant, most T-cell counts and diversity came from newly produced T cells.

CDR3 length: 16 amino acids. Looked up from germline, CDR1 is DFQATT and CDR2 is SNEGSKA (reference sequence). Losses at the gene ends were 6 bases for V and 2 bases for J; bases not matched to a gene: 11. V gene TRBV20-1 combines with J gene TRBJ2-5; 11 nucleotides agree with TRBD2. This receptor was identified in a female patient between 2 and 15 years old who had a stem cell transplant for aplastic anemia, so the T cells may come from the graft donor. Sequences were derived from PBMCs, mostly from graft donor cells, sampled 180 days after TCRalphabeta/CD19-depleted stem cell transplant. The CDR3 DNA is TGCAGTGCCCTGACTAGCGGGAACCCAATACAAGAGACCCAGTACTTC. Amino acid sequence: CSALTSGNPIQETQYF.